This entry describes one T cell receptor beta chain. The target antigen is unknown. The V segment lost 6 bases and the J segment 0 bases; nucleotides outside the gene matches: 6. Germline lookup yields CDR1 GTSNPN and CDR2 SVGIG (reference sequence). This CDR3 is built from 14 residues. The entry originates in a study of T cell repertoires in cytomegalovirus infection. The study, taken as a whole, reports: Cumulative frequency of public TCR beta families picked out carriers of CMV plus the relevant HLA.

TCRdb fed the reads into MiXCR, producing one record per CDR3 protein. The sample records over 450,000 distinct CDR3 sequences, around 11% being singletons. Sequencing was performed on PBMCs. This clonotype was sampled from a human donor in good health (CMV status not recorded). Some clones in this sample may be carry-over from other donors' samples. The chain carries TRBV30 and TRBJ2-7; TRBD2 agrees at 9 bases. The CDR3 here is CACQNSGSSYEQYF. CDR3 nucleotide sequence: TGTGCCTGCCAAAATAGCGGGAGCTCCTACGAGCAGTACTTC.